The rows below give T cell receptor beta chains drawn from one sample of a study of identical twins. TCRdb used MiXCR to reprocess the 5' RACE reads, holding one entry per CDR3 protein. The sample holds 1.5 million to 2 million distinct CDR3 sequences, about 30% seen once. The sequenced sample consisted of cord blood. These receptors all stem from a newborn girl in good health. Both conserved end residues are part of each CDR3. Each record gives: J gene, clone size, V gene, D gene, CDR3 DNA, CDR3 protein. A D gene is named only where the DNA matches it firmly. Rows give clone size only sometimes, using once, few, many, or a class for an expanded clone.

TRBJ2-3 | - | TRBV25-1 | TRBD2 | TGTGCCAGCAGTATTAGCGGGAGTAGAGGGGGCACAGATACGCAGTATTTT | CASSISGSRGGTDTQYF
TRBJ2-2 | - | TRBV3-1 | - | TGTGCCAGCAGCCAAGACCCAGCCCGGGAGCTGTTTTTT | CASSQDPARELFF
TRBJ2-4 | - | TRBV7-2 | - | TGTGCCAGCAGCTTAGATCCAGGAGGCCTAGCTAAAAACATTCAGTACTTC | CASSLDPGGLAKNIQYF
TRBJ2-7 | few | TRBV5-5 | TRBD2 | TGTGCCAGCAGCTTGGGAGTAGCGGGGGGGCCCTCCTACGAGCAGTACTTC | CASSLGVAGGPSYEQYF
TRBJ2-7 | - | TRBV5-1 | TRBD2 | TGCGCCAGCAGCTTGGCACCTAGCGGAGATTACAATGAGCAGTACTTC | CASSLAPSGDYNEQYF
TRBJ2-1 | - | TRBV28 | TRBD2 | TGTGCCAGCCGTACTAGCGGGGCCTCCTACAATGAGCAGTTCTTC | CASRTSGASYNEQFF
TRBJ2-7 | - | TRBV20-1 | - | TGCAGTGCTAGCGATACAGGGTCGGGATACAATGAGCAGTACTTC | CSASDTGSGYNEQYF
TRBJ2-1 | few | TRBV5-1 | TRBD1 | TGCGCCAGCAGGCCCGGGACAGCACCTCACAATGAGCAGTTCTTC | CASRPGTAPHNEQFF
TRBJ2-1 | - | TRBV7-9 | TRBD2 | TGTGCCAGCAGCTTAAAGGGACTAGTATTTGAGCAGTTCTTC | CASSLKGLVFEQFF
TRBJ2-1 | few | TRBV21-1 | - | TGTGCCAGCAGCACTACACTAGCGGGAGTGGTTAGCTCCTACAATGAGCAGTTCTTC | CASSTTLAGVVSSYNEQFF
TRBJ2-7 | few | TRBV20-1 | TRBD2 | TGCAGTGCTAGAGGGGGACTAGCGGGAGTAAGCGAGCAGTACTTC | CSARGGLAGVSEQYF
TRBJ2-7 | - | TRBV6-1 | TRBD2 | TGTGCCAGCATGTTAGCGGGGGGAACCTACGAGCAGTACTTC | CASMLAGGTYEQYF
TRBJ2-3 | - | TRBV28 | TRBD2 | TGTGCCAGCAGGAGTCTAGCGGGAGGGGTCAGAGATACGCAGTATTTT | CASRSLAGGVRDTQYF
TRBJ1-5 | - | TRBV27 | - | TGTGCCTCCCGGGGGGGACAGCCCCAGCATTTT | CASRGGQPQHF
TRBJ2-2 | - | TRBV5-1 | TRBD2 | TGCGCCAGCAGCTTCTCTGCGGGGGGCCTCACCGGGGAGCTGTTTTTT | CASSFSAGGLTGELFF
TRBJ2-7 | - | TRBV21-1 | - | TGTGCCAGCAGCAGACAGGGTTCGAGAGAGCAGTACTTC | CASSRQGSREQYF
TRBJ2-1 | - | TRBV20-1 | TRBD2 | TGCAGTGCTAGAGATCTGGGGACTAGCGCCTACAATGAGCAGTTCTTC | CSARDLGTSAYNEQFF
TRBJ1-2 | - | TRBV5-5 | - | TGTGTCAGCAACGACGGATTCTATGGCTACACCTTC | CVSNDGFYGYTF
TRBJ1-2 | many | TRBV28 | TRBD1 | TGTGCCAGCAGTTCGGACAGGGGTTATGGCTACACCTTC | CASSSDRGYGYTF
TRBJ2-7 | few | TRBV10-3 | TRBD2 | TGTGCCATCAGTGAGACCTTAGCGGGGGGCATCTACGAGCAGTACTTC | CAISETLAGGIYEQYF
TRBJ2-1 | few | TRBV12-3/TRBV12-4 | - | TGTGCCAGCAGTTTCAGACGGGGGGCTTCCAATGAGCAGTTCTTC | CASSFRRGASNEQFF
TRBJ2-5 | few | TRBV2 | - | TGTGCCAGCAGTGGCCAGGGTCGGGAGACCCAGTACTTC | CASSGQGRETQYF
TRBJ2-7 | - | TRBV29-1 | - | TGCAGCGTTGAAGTATATGGACCAGGGGAAGGGCTCTACTCCTACGAGCAGTACTTC | CSVEVYGPGEGLYSYEQYF
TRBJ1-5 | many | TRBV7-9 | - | TGTGCCAGCAGTTCCGACAGGTATAGCAATCAGCCCCAGCATTTT | CASSSDRYSNQPQHF
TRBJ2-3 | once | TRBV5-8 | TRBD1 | TGTGCCAGGGACAGGGCCCGCACAGATACGCAGTATTTT | CARDRARTDTQYF
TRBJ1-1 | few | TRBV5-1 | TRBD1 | TGCGCCAGCAGCAAAAAGGGGGCGTCGGGTGAAGCTTTCTTT | CASSKKGASGEAFF
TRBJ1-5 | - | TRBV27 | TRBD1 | TGTGCCAGCAGTCCCGGGACAGGGGGCGCGAGCAATCAGCCCCAGCATTTT | CASSPGTGGASNQPQHF
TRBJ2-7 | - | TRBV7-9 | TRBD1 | TGTGCCAGCAGCCGAGGGACAGGGGACTCCTACGAGCAGTACTTC | CASSRGTGDSYEQYF
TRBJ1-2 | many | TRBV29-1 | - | TGCAGCGTGGAGCAGGCCCTCTATGGCTACACCTTC | CSVEQALYGYTF
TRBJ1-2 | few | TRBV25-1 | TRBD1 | TGTGCCAGCAGTGAATGGAACAGGGGGCGAGGCAACTATGGCTACACCTTC | CASSEWNRGRGNYGYTF
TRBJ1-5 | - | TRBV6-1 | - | TGTGCCAGCAACTACAGACAGGCCGCCCAAAATCAGCCCCAGCATTTT | CASNYRQAAQNQPQHF
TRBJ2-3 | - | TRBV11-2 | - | TGTGCCAGCAGCTTAGATGGATTGGTGACAGATACGCAGTATTTT | CASSLDGLVTDTQYF
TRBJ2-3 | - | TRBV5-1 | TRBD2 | TGCGCCAGCAGCTTGGAAGGCGGGGGGGCAGCCGGGAATACGCAGTATTTT | CASSLEGGGAAGNTQYF
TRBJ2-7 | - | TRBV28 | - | TGTGCCACCATGGGTACTACCTCCTACGAGCAGTACTTC | CATMGTTSYEQYF
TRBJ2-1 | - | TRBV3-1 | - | TGTGCCAGCAGCCAAGATTTCCAGGGCCACAATGAGCAGTTCTTC | CASSQDFQGHNEQFF
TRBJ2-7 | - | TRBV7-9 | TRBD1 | TGTGCCAGCAGCTCGAAAGACAGGGCCTACGAGCAGTACTTC | CASSSKDRAYEQYF
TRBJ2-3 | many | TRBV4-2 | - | TGTGCCAGCAGCCTCGACCCCGAAGATACGCAGTATTTT | CASSLDPEDTQYF
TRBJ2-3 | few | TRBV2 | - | TGTGCCAGCAGACAGGGTCCCCCAGATACGCAGTATTTT | CASRQGPPDTQYF
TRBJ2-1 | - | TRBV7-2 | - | TGTGCCAGCAGCTTAGGACTAGTCAATCTGCCCAATGAGCAGTTCTTC | CASSLGLVNLPNEQFF
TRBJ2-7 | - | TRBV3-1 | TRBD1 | TGTGCCAGCAGCCAAGGAGATCCGGGACAGGGTGACAATGAGCAGTACTTC | CASSQGDPGQGDNEQYF
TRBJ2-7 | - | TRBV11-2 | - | TGTGCCAGCAGCTTAGTAGGGGGAGCAAATGAGCAGTACTTC | CASSLVGGANEQYF
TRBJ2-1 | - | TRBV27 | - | TGTGCCAGCAGTGTACAGGCGGGCCCCAATGAGCAGTTCTTC | CASSVQAGPNEQFF
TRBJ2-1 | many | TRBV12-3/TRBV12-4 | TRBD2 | TGTGCCAGCAGTCCCTCACTAGCGGGGGGTTACAATGAGCAGTTCTTC | CASSPSLAGGYNEQFF
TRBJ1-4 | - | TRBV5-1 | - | TGCGCCAGCAGCCCAGAACAGGGATTATGGGAAAAACTGTTTTTT | CASSPEQGLWEKLFF
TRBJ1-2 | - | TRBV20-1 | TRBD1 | TGCAGTGCTAGAGATAGGAGACAGGGATCTTATGGCTACACCTTC | CSARDRRQGSYGYTF
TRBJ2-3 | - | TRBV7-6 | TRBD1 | TGTGCCAGCAGCTTAGTCCGACAGGGACCTGGGTATTTT | CASSLVRQGPGYF